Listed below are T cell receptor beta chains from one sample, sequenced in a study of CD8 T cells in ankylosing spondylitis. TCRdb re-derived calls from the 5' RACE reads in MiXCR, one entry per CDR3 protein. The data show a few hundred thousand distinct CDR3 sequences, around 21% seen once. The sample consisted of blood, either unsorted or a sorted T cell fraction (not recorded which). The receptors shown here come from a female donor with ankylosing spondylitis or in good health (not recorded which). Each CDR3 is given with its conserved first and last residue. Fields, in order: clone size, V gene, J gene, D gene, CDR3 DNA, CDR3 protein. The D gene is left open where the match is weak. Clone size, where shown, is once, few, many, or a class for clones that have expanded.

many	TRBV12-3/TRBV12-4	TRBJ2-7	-	TGTGCCAGCAGTTTTAGGGGGGGTCCCTACGAGCAGTACTTC	CASSFRGGPYEQYF
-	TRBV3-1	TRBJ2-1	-	TGTGCCAGCAGCCAAGTTCTGCCCTCCTACAATGAGCAGTTCTTC	CASSQVLPSYNEQFF
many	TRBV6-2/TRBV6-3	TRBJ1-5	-	TGTGCCAGCAGTTACATGGATAGCAATCAGCCCCAGCATTTT	CASSYMDSNQPQHF
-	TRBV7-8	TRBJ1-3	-	TGTGCCAGCAGACCGGGGGCTGGAAACACCATATATTTT	CASRPGAGNTIYF
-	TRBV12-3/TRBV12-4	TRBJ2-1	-	TGTGCCAGCAGTACCCTCCGCGGCGGCTCCTACAATGAGCAGTTCTTC	CASSTLRGGSYNEQFF
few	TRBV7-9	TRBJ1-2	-	TGTGCCAGCAGCCGCGGGACGAACTATGGCTACACCTTC	CASSRGTNYGYTF
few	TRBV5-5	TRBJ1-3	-	TGTGCCAGCAGCTTGACAGGAGCTATACTGACCGGAAACACCATATATTTT	CASSLTGAILTGNTIYF
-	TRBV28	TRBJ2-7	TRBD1	TGTGCCAGCAGTTTCGAGACAGGGAGATACGAGCAGTACTTC	CASSFETGRYEQYF
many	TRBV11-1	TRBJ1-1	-	TGTGCCAGCAGCTTAGTTGTAACTGGGGATGCTGAAGCTTTCTTT	CASSLVVTGDAEAFF
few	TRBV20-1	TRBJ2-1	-	TGCAGTGCTAGAGATCTGGTGGGAACCTACAATGAGCAGTTCTTC	CSARDLVGTYNEQFF
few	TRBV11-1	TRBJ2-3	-	TGTGCCAGCAGCTCCCGCGCCGCCCCCGGGGTGGGCACAGATACGCAGTATTTT	CASSSRAAPGVGTDTQYF
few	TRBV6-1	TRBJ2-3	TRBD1	TGTGCCAGCAGTGCGACAGGGCCGGATACGCAGTATTTT	CASSATGPDTQYF
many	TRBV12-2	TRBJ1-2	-	TGTGCAAGTCGCTCCAAAGGATGTCCGTCGGGGGGCTACACCTTC	CASRSKGCPSGGYTF
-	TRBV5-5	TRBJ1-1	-	TGTGCCAGCAGCTTGGGAGGAGTTGAAGGTGAAGCTTTCTTT	CASSLGGVEGEAFF
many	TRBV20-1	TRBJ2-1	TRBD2	TGCAGTGCTAGACTTACAAGCGGGAGGGCCCGGACCTACAATGAGCAGTTCTTC	CSARLTSGRARTYNEQFF
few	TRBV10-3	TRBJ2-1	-	TGTGCCATCAGGGGAGCGGTCTCCTACAATGAGCAGTTCTTC	CAIRGAVSYNEQFF
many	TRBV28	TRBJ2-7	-	TGTGCCAGCAGTTTAAGGTCAGATAGCTCCTACGAGCAGTACTTC	CASSLRSDSSYEQYF
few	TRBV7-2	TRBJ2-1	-	TGTGCCAGCAGCTTAACTACCGGGCTCCAAGGGGTTCAGTTCTTC	CASSLTTGLQGVQFF
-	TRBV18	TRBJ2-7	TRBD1	TGTGCCAGCTCACCACAGGGACAGAAGCAGTACTTC	CASSPQGQKQYF
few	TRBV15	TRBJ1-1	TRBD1	TGTGCCACCAGTAAAAACAGGGGGCCCTGGAACACTGAAGCTTTCTTT	CATSKNRGPWNTEAFF
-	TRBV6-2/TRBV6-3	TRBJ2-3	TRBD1	TGTGCCAGCAGACCTACAGGGGGCCGAGATACGCAGTATTTT	CASRPTGGRDTQYF
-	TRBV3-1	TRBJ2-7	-	TGTGCCAGCAGCCAAACGAGGCGCTACGAGCAGTACTTC	CASSQTRRYEQYF
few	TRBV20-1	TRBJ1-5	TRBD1	TGCAGTGCTAGAGATAGGACAGGGATTCAGCCCCAGCATTTT	CSARDRTGIQPQHF
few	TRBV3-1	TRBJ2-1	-	TGTGCCAGCAGCAAAACCCCCCGGGGTTATGAGCAGTTCTTC	CASSKTPRGYEQFF
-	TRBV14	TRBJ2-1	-	TGTGCCAGCAGCCCAAGTCTCTACAATGAGCAGTTCTTC	CASSPSLYNEQFF
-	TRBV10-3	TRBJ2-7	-	TGTGCCACCCGGACTGAGAGGACCTACGAGCAGTACTTC	CATRTERTYEQYF
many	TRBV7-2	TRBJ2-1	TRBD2	TGTGCCAGCAGCTTCCGACTAGCGGATTCCTACAATGAGCAGTTCTTC	CASSFRLADSYNEQFF
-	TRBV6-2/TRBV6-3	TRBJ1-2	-	TGTGCCAGCAGTTACTCCAGGGAAAACTATGGCTACACCTTC	CASSYSRENYGYTF
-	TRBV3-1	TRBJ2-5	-	TGTGCCAGCAGCCCGGGAGTGGAGACCCAGTACTTC	CASSPGVETQYF
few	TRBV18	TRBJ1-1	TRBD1	TGTGCCAGCTCACCCCCCGGGACAGGGATCGGCACTGAAGCTTTCTTT	CASSPPGTGIGTEAFF
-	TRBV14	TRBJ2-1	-	TGTGCCAGCAGCCAAGTTGGGCTGAGGGATAGGGAGCAGTTCTTC	CASSQVGLRDREQFF